This T cell receptor beta chain was captured in a study of T cell repertoires in aging, cancer and after chemotherapy. The overall study: Glioblastoma patients receiving temozolomide-based therapy gave paired samples before and after chemotherapy. General observations from the study: Across the chemotherapy interval, each cancer cohort showed higher median generation probability, suggesting thymic rebound.

This clonotype rates as medium-sized. Its target is not known. Germline V gene sequence: CDR1 GTSNPN, CDR2 SVGIG (reference sequence). The CDR3 has 13 residues. V was cut by 8 bases and J by 4 bases, with 15 bases left in between. Multiplex touch-down PCR with TRB-A/B primers amplified rearranged V-D-J TRB sequences. MiXCR, applied by TCRdb to the multiplex PCR reads, yields one record per CDR3 protein. The table includes over 4,000 distinct CDR3 sequences, 27% detected once. Amplification of TCR beta used genomic DNA extracted from peripheral blood. Material: blood. The receptor was derived from a human donor with a solid tumor. The chain is built from TRBV30 and TRBJ1-3, with D possibly matching TRBD1 (6 bases). Here the CDR3 DNA reads TGTGCCGGGGGCAGGGAGCCCGGAAACACCATATATTTT. Encoded protein: CAGGREPGNTIYF. Looking up the rest from reference TRBV30 and TRBJ1-3 gives the full variable domain: SQTIHQWPATLVQPVGSPLSLECTVEGTSNPNLYWYRQAAGRGLQLLFYSVGIGQISSEVPQNLSASRPQDRQFILSSKKLLLSDSGFYLCAGGREPGNTIYFGEGSWLTVV.